This T cell receptor beta chain comes out of a study of T cell repertoires in ileal Crohn's disease. This clone was recorded once. This CDR3 has 13 amino acids. With 2 bases clipped from V and 8 bases from J, the junction kept 7 bases outside the gene matches. Germline values: CDR1 GTSNPN, CDR2 SVGIG (reference sequence). Profiling relied on immunoSEQ multiplex PCR, and the TCRdb table lists in-frame clones only, not all of them. The sample yields about 3,500 clones, roughly 82% seen once. Sequencing used ileal tissue. The chain couples TRBV30 to TRBJ1-2; 8 bases match TRBD1. This clonotype was sampled from an adult with Crohn's disease. CDR3 DNA: TGTGCCTGGAGTACAGGGGGGAATAAGGGCTACACCTTC. It translates to CAWSTGGNKGYTF.